The rows below give T cell receptor beta chains drawn from one sample of a study of somatic mutations in cytotoxic T cells in rheumatoid arthritis. Some clones are missing from TCRdb's copy, which holds only in-frame ones; the method was immunoSEQ multiplex PCR. The sample shows 13,000 or so clones, approximately 69% of them seen only once. The sequencing sample was made of CD8+ T cells sorted from blood. All receptors come from an adult with rheumatoid arthritis. CDR3s include the opening cysteine and the closing phenylalanine or tryptophan. A D gene is named only where the DNA matches it firmly.

D gene	V gene	J gene	CDR3 DNA	CDR3 protein
NA	TRBV5-6	TRBJ2-7	TGTGCCAGCAGCTTGGCCGCACAGGGAGGGTGGGTCTACGAGCAGTACTTC	CASSLAAQGGWVYEQYF
NA	TRBV27	TRBJ2-7	TGTGCCAGCAGTCCCCGGACGGGAGCCTCGGGAGAGCAGTACTTC	CASSPRTGASGEQYF
NA	TRBV9	TRBJ1-1	TGTGCCAGCAGCCCTCGAATCATAGGGGTGAACACTGAAGCTTTCTTT	CASSPRIIGVNTEAFF
NA	TRBV4-2	TRBJ1-1	TGTGCCAGCAGCGAAGATCCAACAGGGCCGAACACTGAAGCTTTCTTT	CASSEDPTGPNTEAFF
TRBD2	TRBV28	TRBJ2-3	TGTGCCAGCAGTTCAAGACTAGCGGGGGGACCAAATGTTGATACGCAGTATTTT	CASSSRLAGGPNVDTQYF
NA	TRBV6-5	TRBJ1-2	TGTGCCAGCAAGTTATACGCGGCCGCGAGCTATGGCTACACCTTC	CASKLYAAASYGYTF
TRBD1	TRBV2	TRBJ2-7	TGTGCCAGCAGTGAGGGGGACAGGGGGTCCTACGAGCAGTACTTC	CASSEGDRGSYEQYF
TRBD1	TRBV6-5	TRBJ2-2	TGTGCCAGCAGTTACGGGACAGCGAACACCGGGGAGCTGTTTTTT	CASSYGTANTGELFF
NA	TRBV27	TRBJ2-5	TGTGCCAGCAGTTTGGGAGAGACCCAGTACTTC	CASSLGETQYF
NA	TRBV28	TRBJ1-3	TGTGCCAGCAGACAGGGCCTGATCTCTGGAAACACCATATATTTT	CASRQGLISGNTIYF
NA	TRBV19	TRBJ1-1	TGTGCCAGTACTACAGGGAACACTGAAGCTTTCTTT	CASTTGNTEAFF
NA	TRBV4-1	TRBJ2-7	TGCGCCAGCAGCCCAGAGGGAAAAGGGAACGAGCAGTACTTC	CASSPEGKGNEQYF
NA	TRBV7-8	TRBJ1-4	TGTGCCAGCAGCCATGGGCCGCGACTAGGGGAAAAACTGTTTTTT	CASSHGPRLGEKLFF
TRBD2	TRBV4-1	TRBJ2-3	TGCGCCAGCAGCCAAGGGGAGCGGGGGGGTAGCACAGATACGCAGTATTTT	CASSQGERGGSTDTQYF